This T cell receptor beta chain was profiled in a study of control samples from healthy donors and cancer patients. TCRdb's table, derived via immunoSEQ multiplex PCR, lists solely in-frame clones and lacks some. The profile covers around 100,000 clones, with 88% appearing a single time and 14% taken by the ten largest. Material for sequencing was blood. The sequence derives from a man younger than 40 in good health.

The CDR3 loop reads CASSHYLYTGTYEQYF. The CDR3 DNA is TGTGCCAGCAGCCATTACTTATACACAGGGACCTACGAGCAGTACTTC. The rearrangement links TRBV14 to TRBJ2-7; D may be TRBD1 (6 bases). V lost 3 bases, J lost 2 bases, and 17 bases lay in between. There are 16 residues in the CDR3. Germline V gene sequence: CDR1 SGHDN, CDR2 FVKESK.